Given below is one TCR beta chain in context. Its antigen is currently unknown. The record originates from a study of T cell responses to AZD1222 COVID-19 vaccine. General study findings and limits: Baseline testing showed seropositivity in only six AZD1222 recipients. With dominance at 160-218 and 743-854, vaccine-associated CD4 TCRs spanned spike. No repertoire was sampled before or during the peak T cell response, only after it. Females made up more of the donors, who were largely white British, and clonal diversity may have come out too low.

TCRdb's copy holds only in-frame clones and misses some; the assay was immunoSEQ multiplex PCR. This table has roughly 160,000 clones, over 75% appearing once. CDR3 size: 14 residues. Germline assignment: CDR1 MNHEY and CDR2 SMNVEV (reference sequence). With 3 bases removed from V and 3 bases from J, the gap between germline ends came to 10 bases. The chain carries TRBV27 and TRBJ2-3, with D perhaps matching TRBD2 (5 bases). Sequencing was performed on peripheral blood, taken on day 0 of AZD1222 vaccination. The receptor was isolated from an adult in good health. The chain's CDR3 is CASSFGGETDTQYF. In DNA form, the CDR3 reads TGTGCCAGCAGTTTTGGTGGGGAGACAGATACGCAGTATTTT.